Listed below are T cell receptor beta chains from one sample, sequenced in a study of control samples from healthy donors and cancer patients. Sequencing was performed with immunoSEQ multiplex PCR; in TCRdb, only in-frame clones are kept and a portion is missing. Here the sample spans around 90,000 clones, approximately 86% being singletons. The source material was blood. The receptors come from a man under 40 in good health. Each CDR3 is given with its conserved first and last residue. Each record gives: V gene, clone size, D gene, J gene, CDR3 DNA, CDR3 protein. A D gene is named only where the DNA matches it firmly. For some rows the clone size is stated as once, few or many, or as a class when expanded; others skip it.

TRBV2	once	NA	TRBJ2-1	TGTGCCAGCAGTGATCCTGCGGGGGCCTCCTACAATGAGCAGTTCTTC	CASSDPAGASYNEQFF
TRBV7-3	once	NA	TRBJ2-2	TGTGCCAGCAGCGCCCGGGCCTCTACCGGGGAGCTGTTTTTT	CASSARASTGELFF
TRBV7-9	NA	TRBD1	TRBJ1-2	TGTGCCAGCAGCCCGTTGGTCCCCGACAGGGGGCCCGGCTACACCTTC	CASSPLVPDRGPGYTF
TRBV19	NA	TRBD2	TRBJ2-7	TGTGCCAGTAGTATAGGCCTAGCGGGGAACGAGCAGTACTTC	CASSIGLAGNEQYF
TRBV19	NA	NA	TRBJ2-7	TGTGCCAGTAGTATAGATCCGGGGTATGGCGAGCAGTACTTC	CASSIDPGYGEQYF
TRBV19	NA	NA	TRBJ2-2	TGTGCCAGTAGTAAATCCTCGGGGACGGCAACCGGGGAGCTGTTTTTT	CASSKSSGTATGELFF
TRBV6-1	NA	TRBD1	TRBJ1-1	TGTGCCAGCAGTGAAACCAGGGGGGAAGCTTTCTTT	CASSETRGEAFF
TRBV12-3/TRBV12-4	NA	NA	TRBJ1-2	TGTGCCAGCAGTTTGAGTGAAAACTATGGCTACACCTTC	CASSLSENYGYTF
TRBV2	NA	NA	TRBJ1-6	TGTGCCAGCAGTTTTTCGGGAGGCAATTCACCCCTCCACTTT	CASSFSGGNSPLHF
TRBV13	NA	NA	TRBJ2-1	TGTGCCAGCAGCTTAGAATACAATGAGCAGTTCTTC	CASSLEYNEQFF
TRBV5-4	once	NA	TRBJ1-3	TGTGCCAGCAGTTTGGGACCGACGGGAGGAAACACCATATATTTT	CASSLGPTGGNTIYF
TRBV6-5	NA	TRBD2	TRBJ2-1	TGTGCCAGCAGCCCCACTAGCGGGGGTTACAATGAGCAGTTCTTC	CASSPTSGGYNEQFF
TRBV7-6	NA	TRBD2	TRBJ2-3	TGTGCCAGCAGCCCCCGGGGGGGATCCACAGATACGCAGTATTTT	CASSPRGGSTDTQYF
TRBV5-3	NA	TRBD1	TRBJ1-2	TGTGCCAGAAGCTACTCAGGGGGCGCCTCCTATGGCTACACCTTC	CARSYSGGASYGYTF
TRBV21-1	few	NA	TRBJ1-2	TGTGCCAGCACGATCGGGACTTGCTATGGCTACACCTTC	CASTIGTCYGYTF
TRBV6-5	NA	TRBD1	TRBJ1-6	TGTGCCAGCAGTCCCGGGACAGGGAATAATTCACCCCTCCACTTT	CASSPGTGNNSPLHF
TRBV27	NA	TRBD1	TRBJ1-1	TGTGCCAGCAGTGACCCCGGGACAGGGGGCACTGAAGCTTTCTTT	CASSDPGTGGTEAFF
TRBV5-1	NA	NA	TRBJ1-4	TGCGCCAGCAGCCTACCGGGGTCGACAGCAACTAATGAAAAACTGTTTTTT	CASSLPGSTATNEKLFF
TRBV18	NA	TRBD1	TRBJ1-5	TGTGCCAGCTCACCGGCGAGACAGGGGCCCATTTATAGCAATCAGCCCCAGCATTTT	CASSPARQGPIYSNQPQHF
TRBV11-1	NA	TRBD2	TRBJ2-2	TGTGCCAGCAGCCGCAGCGGGGGGAACACCGGGGAGCTGTTTTTT	CASSRSGGNTGELFF
TRBV30	NA	TRBD1	TRBJ1-6	TGTGCCTGGAGTAAAGGACAGGGGAATTCACCCCTCCACTTT	CAWSKGQGNSPLHF
TRBV3-1/TRBV3-2	NA	TRBD1	TRBJ2-6	TGTGCCAGCAGCCAAAACAGGGGTGGGGCCAACGTCCTGACTTTC	CASSQNRGGANVLTF
TRBV3-1/TRBV3-2	NA	NA	TRBJ1-2	TGTGCCAGCAGCCCCACGGGCTCTGGCTACACCTTC	CASSPTGSGYTF
TRBV24-1	NA	NA	TRBJ2-2	TGTGCCACCAGTGGCCCACAGGTACGGGGGAACACCGGGGAGCTGTTTTTT	CATSGPQVRGNTGELFF
TRBV6-2/TRBV6-3	NA	NA	TRBJ2-3	TGTGCCAGCAGTTACGGGAACACAGATACGCAGTATTTT	CASSYGNTDTQYF
TRBV19	NA	NA	TRBJ1-3	TGTGCCAGTAGTACGCCAGGGTGGAGCGGAAACACCATATATTTT	CASSTPGWSGNTIYF
TRBV7-2	NA	TRBD2	TRBJ2-1	TGTGCCAGCAGCTTACGTCTAGCGGGGGCCTACAATGAGCAGTTCTTC	CASSLRLAGAYNEQFF
TRBV19	NA	NA	TRBJ1-1	TGTGCCAGTAATACGGGGGGCAGGGTGAACACTGAAGCTTTCTTT	CASNTGGRVNTEAFF
TRBV19	NA	TRBD1	TRBJ1-5	TGTGCCAGTAGTATCGGGACAGGAAATCAGCCCCAGCATTTT	CASSIGTGNQPQHF
TRBV7-2	NA	TRBD2	TRBJ2-5	TGTGCCAGCAGCTTACGGGCTAGCGGGGGGGGTGAGACCCAGTACTTC	CASSLRASGGGETQYF
TRBV7-9	once	TRBD1	TRBJ2-3	TGTGCCAGCAGACTTACGGGACAGGGGAACACAGATACGCAGTATTTT	CASRLTGQGNTDTQYF
TRBV19	NA	TRBD2	TRBJ2-5	TGTGCCAGTACGGCCGGTAGCGGGGGCGGGCAGACCCAGTACTTC	CASTAGSGGGQTQYF
TRBV5-1	NA	TRBD1	TRBJ2-7	TGCGCCAGCAGCTCCCGGACAGGCGCACCCCTGGGTGGTTACGAGCAGTACTTC	CASSSRTGAPLGGYEQYF
TRBV5-8	few	NA	TRBJ1-2	TGTGCCAGCAGCCCCCTGTGGGCTGGCTACACCTTC	CASSPLWAGYTF
TRBV5-5	NA	NA	TRBJ1-2	TGTGCCAGCAGCTTGGGGTGGGGGGCTAACTATGGCTACACCTTC	CASSLGWGANYGYTF
TRBV7-9	NA	TRBD1	TRBJ1-6	TGTGCCAGCAGCCTCGGGGGACAGGGGTATCTTGGATCACCCCTCCACTTT	CASSLGGQGYLGSPLHF
TRBV7-9	NA	NA	TRBJ1-1	TGTGCCAGCAGCTTAAAAGGGGACACTGAAGCTTTCTTT	CASSLKGDTEAFF
TRBV5-6	NA	NA	TRBJ2-2	TGTGCCAGCAGCTTGGGGGCGGTGTCGAACGCCGGGGAGCTGTTTTTT	CASSLGAVSNAGELFF
TRBV6-6	NA	TRBD1	TRBJ1-1	TGTGCCAGCAGTTACGGGCAGGGGGCCCTGCAGGCTGAAGCTTTCTTT	CASSYGQGALQAEAFF
TRBV7-9	NA	TRBD1	TRBJ1-3	TGTGCCAGCAGCTTGACAGGGCCAGGAAACACCATATATTTT	CASSLTGPGNTIYF
TRBV4-1	few	NA	TRBJ1-2	TGCGCCAGCAGCCAAGAAGGTTACTATGGCTACACCTTC	CASSQEGYYGYTF
TRBV30	once	NA	TRBJ1-6	TGTGCCTGGAGTGTAGGGGGCTCCTATAATTCACCCCTCCACTTT	CAWSVGGSYNSPLHF
TRBV11-2	once	NA	TRBJ1-3	TGTGCCAGCACCTTAGACAGAGCCAGAGGAAACACCATATATTTT	CASTLDRARGNTIYF
TRBV7-2	NA	NA	TRBJ1-5	TGTGCCAGCAGCTTAAGGGGAAATCAGCCCCAGCATTTT	CASSLRGNQPQHF
TRBV9	NA	NA	TRBJ2-6	TGTGCCAGCAGCTTAGACAGAACTGGGGCCAACGTCCTGACTTTC	CASSLDRTGANVLTF
TRBV5-4	NA	NA	TRBJ2-5	TGTGCCAGCAGCTTGGCCGGGGCCACGGAGACCCAGTACTTC	CASSLAGATETQYF